These 27 T cell receptor beta chains originate from one sample sequenced in a study of HIV-infected patients and healthy controls (dated by TCRdb to 2013 to 2014). The library was prepared using 5' RACE. TCRdb names Illumina MiSeq as the instrument used. SuperScript III was used to reverse transcribe 500 ng RNA with primers targeting the alpha and beta constant regions. Alpha and beta chain libraries were generated separately via chain-specific third strand synthesis with multiplexing indices. TCRdb passed the public sequencing reads through fastp at Q25 and MiXCR, retaining productive beta sequences. Each CDR3 protein appears once, grouped with its most common genes and DNA. The sample table contains some 19,000 distinct CDR3 sequences; only one count was recorded for around 10% of them. Approximately 3.1% of the sample belongs to the ten largest clones. Since whole blood was used without any cell fractionation, the repertoire reflected all peripheral T cells in unsorted form.

Sequenced input: blood. Receptor source: an adult in good health.

In this sample, this clonotype turned up many times. CDR3 in amino acids: CASGASGSGDTQYF. The CDR3 DNA is TGTGCCAGCGGGGCTAGCGGGAGTGGAGATACGCAGTATTTT. The chain carries TRBV19 and TRBJ2-3, with TRBD2 identical over 10 bases. Germline CDR1 and CDR2: LNHDA and SQIVND (reference sequence). Losses at the gene ends were 9 bases for V and 5 bases for J; bases not matched to a gene: 8. This CDR3 is 14 amino acids long.

This clonotype appeared many times. This chain links TRBV6-1 with TRBJ2-3, with D tentatively TRBD2 (6 bases). The CDR3 extends over 14 amino acids. Germline loops: CDR1 MNHNS, CDR2 SASEGT. Trimming took off 8 bases at V and 1 base at J, with 13 bases between the two ends. The CDR3 spells CASEVPGGTDTQYF. CDR3 DNA sequence: TGTGCCAGCGAAGTGCCGGGGGGCACAGATACGCAGTATTTT.

The chain is built from TRBV29-1 and TRBJ2-5; 7 bases map to TRBD2. Germline V gives CDR1 SQVTM, CDR2 ANQGSEA. This CDR3 has 13 residues. V gave up 3 bases and J gave up 2 bases; unmatched junction bases: 3. The CDR3 region is CSVEGGGQETQYF. In nucleotides, the CDR3 is TGCAGCGTTGAGGGGGGGGGACAAGAGACCCAGTACTTC. Using reference TRBV29-1 and TRBJ2-5 for the parts outside the CDR3, the full variable domain is SAVISQKPSRDICQRGTSLTIQCQVDSQVTMMFWYRQQPGQSLTLIATANQGSEATYESGFVIDKFPISRPNLTFSTLTVSNMSPEDSSIYLCSVEGGGQETQYFGPGTRLLVL.

This clonotype appeared a few times. The chain combines TRBV20-1 with TRBJ2-5; 8 bases fit TRBD1. The CDR3 runs 14 residues. Germline CDR1 is DFQATT and CDR2 is SNEGSKA (reference sequence). V shed 6 bases and J 3 bases; nucleotides not matched to a gene: 9. CDR3 DNA sequence: TGCAGTGCCAGGACAGGGCCGCTAAAAGAGACCCAGTACTTC. Encoded protein: CSARTGPLKETQYF.

This clonotype was observed at least ten times. The chain has TRBV30 and TRBJ2-1, with 7 bases matching TRBD2. Trimming removed 3 bases from V and 4 bases from J; junction bases left unmatched: 9. There are 15 residues in the CDR3. Per the germline V gene, CDR1 is GTSNPN and CDR2 is SVGIG (reference sequence). DNA for the CDR3: TGTGCCTGGAGCGAGTTAGCGGGCCCGTACAATGAGCAGTTCTTC. Protein: CAWSELAGPYNEQFF.

The chain couples TRBV12-5 to TRBJ2-7; TRBD1 agrees at 7 bases. V dropped 0 bases and J dropped 6; count of bases not matched to a gene: 8. Germline values: CDR1 LGHNT, CDR2 FRNRAP. This CDR3 contains 15 residues. CDR3 DNA sequence: TGTGCTAGTGGTTTGGTAATCAGGGGGAGTCGCGAGCAGTACTTC. It codes for CASGLVIRGSREQYF.

This clonotype was found a few times. The V gene is TRBV5-1, the J gene TRBJ2-3; weak D call: TRBD2 (5 bases). With 4 bases removed from V and 0 bases from J, the gap between germline ends came to 12 bases. CDR3 size: 15 residues. Germline loops: CDR1 SGHRS, CDR2 YFSETQ. In DNA, the CDR3 is TGCGCCAGCAGCCCCTTGAGCGGTAGCACAGATACGCAGTATTTT. Translation: CASSPLSGSTDTQYF.

Many counts were recorded for this clonotype. The chain recombines TRBV4-3 with TRBJ1-4; tentative D call: TRBD1 (5 bases). The germline CDR1 and CDR2 sequences are LGHNA and YSLEER. CDR3 length: 16 residues. V dropped 2 bases and J dropped 8 bases, with 18 bases sitting between them. CDR3 loop: CASSQMPGAGGEKLFF. The CDR3 DNA is TGCGCCAGCAGCCAAATGCCCGGGGCCGGAGGGGAAAAACTGTTTTTT.

This clonotype has a handful of counts. The V gene is TRBV12-3 or TRBV12-4, the J gene TRBJ1-4, with D hard to call. CDR3 length: 14 amino acids. V lost 5 bases and J 1 base, leaving 8 bases between the germline ends. In DNA, the CDR3 is TGTGCCAGCAGTCAACAGTTAACTAATGAAAAACTGTTTTTT. It codes for CASSQQLTNEKLFF.

By its share, this clonotype is medium-sized. The V and J genes are TRBV29-1 and TRBJ2-4, with TRBD2 as a possible D gene (6 bases). Between the trimmed V and J ends, which lost 0 bases and 0 bases, there was a span of 15 bases. The CDR3 sequence is 17 residues long. Germline lookup yields CDR1 SQVTM and CDR2 ANQGSEA. CDR3: CSVEEFRAGLAKNIQYF. As DNA, the CDR3 is TGCAGCGTTGAAGAGTTCAGGGCGGGGCTAGCCAAAAACATTCAGTACTTC.

The V gene is TRBV12-3 or TRBV12-4, the J gene TRBJ2-2; 12 bases agree with TRBD2. The CDR3 covers 18 residues. V gave up 6 bases and J gave up 3 bases; unmatched junction bases: 11. The CDR3 DNA reads as TGTGCCAGCAGGGTGACTAGCGGGAGCCCCCAGGACACCGGGGAGCTGTTTTTT. The encoded protein is CASRVTSGSPQDTGELFF.

By share of the sample, this clonotype is medium-sized (0.01 to 0.1%). V gene TRBV12-3 or TRBV12-4 combines with J gene TRBJ2-3; 7 positions match TRBD1. Trimming cost V 6 bases and J 4 bases; bases outside gene matches: 13. The CDR3 runs to 16 residues. CDR3 in amino acids: CASSPPDRVRSDTQYF. The CDR3, as DNA: TGTGCCAGCAGCCCACCCGACAGGGTTAGGTCAGATACGCAGTATTTT.

This clonotype is medium-sized in the sample. The V and J genes are TRBV27 and TRBJ2-3; D might be TRBD1 (6 bases). Trimming took 4 bases from V and 4 from J, leaving 15 bases between them. Looked up from germline, CDR1 is MNHEY and CDR2 is SMNVEV (reference sequence). The CDR3 runs to 15 residues. The CDR3, as DNA: TGTGCCAGCAGTTCACAGGGTGTATTGGCAGATACGCAGTATTTT. It encodes CASSSQGVLADTQYF.

The rearrangement uses TRBV4-3 and TRBJ2-7; D is perhaps TRBD1 (6 bases). CDR3 length: 14 amino acids. The V end was cut by 0 bases, the J end by 2 bases, with 8 bases between. Germline CDR1 is LGHNA and CDR2 is YSLEER. The CDR3 sequence is CASSQDQGPYEQYF. For the CDR3, the DNA is TGCGCCAGCAGCCAAGACCAGGGGCCCTACGAGCAGTACTTC.

This clonotype occurred many times. The chain couples TRBV20-1 to TRBJ2-7; 11 bases agree with TRBD2. Unmatched junction bases numbered 4, after V lost 5 bases and J lost 1 base. The CDR3 covers 14 residues. Per germline, CDR1 DFQATT and CDR2 SNEGSKA (reference sequence). The CDR3 DNA sequence: TGCAGTGCTGCTCGACTAGCGGGGTCCTACGAGCAGTACTTC. Amino acid sequence: CSAARLAGSYEQYF.

This clonotype was observed a handful of times. In DNA, the CDR3 is TGCAGTGCTAAGAAGGGGTCAACGTTTTACGAGCAGTACTTC. It is translated as CSAKKGSTFYEQYF. This chain connects TRBV20-1 to TRBJ2-7, with D perhaps matching TRBD1 (5 bases). Germline CDR1 is DFQATT and CDR2 is SNEGSKA (reference sequence). V lost 4 bases to trimming and J lost 4 bases, with 17 bases between them. The CDR3 runs 14 residues.

The table lists this clonotype with many counts. The V and J genes are TRBV20-1 and TRBJ1-1; TRBD1 might be the D (5 bases). This CDR3 has 13 amino acids. V lost 7 bases, J lost 5 bases, and 17 bases lay in between. Germline CDR1 and CDR2: DFQATT and SNEGSKA (reference sequence). CDR3 loop: CSGTGTAMTEAFF. DNA of the CDR3: TGCAGTGGAACCGGGACGGCGATGACTGAAGCTTTCTTT.

This clonotype came up many times. The chain uses TRBV18 and TRBJ2-7, with D tentatively TRBD1 (6 bases). CDR1 and CDR2 (germline): KGHSH, LQKENI. This CDR3 comprises 14 residues. The V end was cut by 6 bases, the J end by 4 bases, with 16 bases between. The CDR3 spells CASSPGEGGYEQYF. The CDR3 region has the DNA TGTGCCAGCTCCCCGGGCGAAGGGGGATACGAGCAGTACTTC.

By share, this clonotype counts as medium-sized. The CDR3 DNA reads TGTGCCAGTAGTATTGACTACTCTGGGGCCAACGTCCTGACTTTC. Amino acids: CASSIDYSGANVLTF. The V and J genes are TRBV19 and TRBJ2-6, with D maybe TRBD2 (5 bases). Germline CDR1 LNHDA, CDR2 SQIVND (reference sequence). Deletions cut 3 bases from V and 0 bases from J, with 6 bases between. The CDR3 covers 15 residues. Together with reference TRBV19 and TRBJ2-6, the CDR3 gives the full variable domain: DGGITQSPKYLFRKEGQNVTLSCEQNLNHDAMYWYRQDPGQGLRLIYYSQIVNDFQKGDIAEGYSVSREKKESFPLTVTSAQKNPTAFYLCASSIDYSGANVLTFGAGSRLTVL.

This clonotype is medium-sized in the sample. The genes are TRBV7-8 and TRBJ2-3; perhaps D is TRBD1 or TRBD2 (6 bases each). This CDR3 is 13 amino acids long. Germline CDR1 is SGHVS and CDR2 is FQNEAQ. V dropped 5 bases and J dropped 8 bases, with 14 bases sitting between them. The CDR3 coding sequence is TGTGCCAGCAGCCCACCTAAGGGGGGTACGCAGTATTTT. Protein: CASSPPKGGTQYF.

This clonotype was seen many times. V is TRBV28 and J is TRBJ1-5, with 7 bases lining up with TRBD1. The germline V gene encodes CDR1 MDHEN and CDR2 SYDVKM. The V segment lost 6 bases and the J segment 2 bases; nucleotides outside the gene matches: 4. The CDR3 loop spans 14 amino acids. The CDR3 reads CASSLTGGNQPQHF. The CDR3 bases are TGTGCCAGCAGCCTAACAGGGGGCAATCAGCCCCAGCATTTT.

This clonotype is categorized as medium-sized. This rearrangement joins TRBV11-1 to TRBJ2-3, with D possibly being TRBD1 or TRBD2 (5 bases each). The CDR3 contains 16 residues. Germline lookup yields CDR1 SGHAT and CDR2 FQDESV (reference sequence). V dropped 0 bases and J dropped 2 bases, with 12 bases sitting between them. Here the CDR3 DNA reads TGTGCCAGCAGCTTAGCATCCGGGGACCTCACAGATACGCAGTATTTT. This codes for CASSLASGDLTDTQYF.

This clonotype was picked up many times. The rearrangement uses TRBV27 and TRBJ2-7, with 9 bases lining up with TRBD2. This CDR3 is 12 amino acids long. With V trimmed by 6 bases and J by 6 bases, 3 bases remained unmatched. Germline CDR1 reads MNHEY; CDR2 reads SMNVEV (reference sequence). CDR3 protein: CASRASGVEQYF. The CDR3 nucleotides read TGTGCCAGCAGAGCTAGCGGGGTCGAGCAGTACTTC.

At least ten counts were recorded for this clonotype. The chain combines TRBV6-5 with TRBJ2-3, with a weak D call TRBD2 (7 bases). V was clipped by 4 bases and J by 4 bases, with 18 bases between them. This CDR3 is 16 amino acids long. CDR1 and CDR2 from the germline V gene are MNHEY and SVGAGI. CDR3 protein: CASSSLAREGADTQYF. In DNA, the CDR3 is TGTGCCAGCAGTTCCCTAGCGAGGGAGGGGGCAGATACGCAGTATTTT.

This clonotype is labeled as medium-sized. The chain employs TRBV5-1 and TRBJ2-3, with 7 bases identical to TRBD2. Germline CDR1 and CDR2: SGHRS and YFSETQ. The CDR3 has 15 amino acids. V shed 3 bases and J 2 bases; nucleotides not matched to a gene: 6. This chain's CDR3 is CASSSVSGVTDTQYF. CDR3 bases: TGCGCCAGCAGCTCCGTCAGCGGGGTCACAGATACGCAGTATTTT.

This clonotype was counted only a few times. V gene TRBV7-3 combines with J gene TRBJ2-5; the match to TRBD1 covers 9 bases. After removal of 6 bases from V and 5 bases from J, the junction contained 10 bases not matched to a gene. CDR1 and CDR2 (germline): SGHTA, FQGTGA. The CDR3 consists of 15 residues. CDR3 residues: CASSRTWGTGETQYF. Written as DNA, the CDR3 is TGTGCCAGCAGTCGAACGTGGGGGACAGGGGAGACCCAGTACTTC.

By sample share, this clonotype is medium-sized (0.01 to 0.1%). The V call is TRBV12-3 or TRBV12-4, the J call TRBJ2-7; D is undetermined. The CDR3 is 13 amino acids. Deletions cut 5 bases from V and 3 bases from J, with 11 bases between. In DNA form, the CDR3 reads TGTGCCAGCAGTGCGTACCGGAACTACGAGCAGTACTTC. It codes for CASSAYRNYEQYF.